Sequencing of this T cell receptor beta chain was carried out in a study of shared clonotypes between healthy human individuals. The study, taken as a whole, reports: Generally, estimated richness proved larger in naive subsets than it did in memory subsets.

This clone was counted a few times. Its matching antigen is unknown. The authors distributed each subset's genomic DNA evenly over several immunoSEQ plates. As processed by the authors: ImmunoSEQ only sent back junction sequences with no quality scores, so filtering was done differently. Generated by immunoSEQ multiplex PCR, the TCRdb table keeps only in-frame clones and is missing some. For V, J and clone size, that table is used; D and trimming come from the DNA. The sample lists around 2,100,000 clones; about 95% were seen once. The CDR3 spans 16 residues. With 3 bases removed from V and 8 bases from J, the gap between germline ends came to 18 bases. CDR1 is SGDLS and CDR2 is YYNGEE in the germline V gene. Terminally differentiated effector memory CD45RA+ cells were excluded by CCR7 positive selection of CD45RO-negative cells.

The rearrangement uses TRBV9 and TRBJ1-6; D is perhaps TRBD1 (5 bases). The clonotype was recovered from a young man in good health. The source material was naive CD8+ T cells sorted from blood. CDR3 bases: TGTGCCAGCAGCGGCCCAAAAGGGGTCGGGGATTCACCCCTCCACTTT. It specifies CASSGPKGVGDSPLHF.